The rows below give T cell receptor beta chains drawn from one sample of a study of molecular identifiers for immune sequencing clone quantification. Each CDR3 protein is one row after TCRdb ran MiXCR on the PCR reads. The sample contains hundreds of thousands of distinct CDR3 sequences, about 25% of which appear only once. The sequenced material came from naive CD8+ T cells from blood, with Jurkat cell RNA spiked in. Receptor source: a human donor in good health. Some libraries in this study had Jurkat cell RNA spiked in. CDR3s include the opening cysteine and the closing phenylalanine or tryptophan. The order of the fields is D gene, V gene, CDR3 length, clone size, J gene, CDR3 DNA, CDR3 protein. D genes are given only for firm matches. Not every row has a clone size; where given, it reads once, few, many or a size class.

d_call: -; v_call: TRBV29-1; cdr3_length: 11; clone_size: -; j_call: TRBJ1-1; cdr3_nt: TGCAGCGCCGAGGACGACGGAGAAGCTTTCTTT; cdr3_aa: CSAEDDGEAFF
d_call: -; v_call: TRBV13; cdr3_length: 14; clone_size: few; j_call: TRBJ2-3; cdr3_nt: TGTGCCAGCAGCCCCTTACAGGGTTCAGATACGCAGTATTTT; cdr3_aa: CASSPLQGSDTQYF
d_call: -; v_call: TRBV28; cdr3_length: 13; clone_size: many; j_call: TRBJ2-2; cdr3_nt: TGTGCCAGCGCCAGGACGAACACCGGGGAGCTGTTTTTT; cdr3_aa: CASARTNTGELFF
d_call: -; v_call: TRBV2; cdr3_length: 16; clone_size: -; j_call: TRBJ2-2; cdr3_nt: TGTGCCAGCACCCAAACGCTTAGGTTTGACACCGGGGAGCTGTTTTTT; cdr3_aa: CASTQTLRFDTGELFF
d_call: TRBD2; v_call: TRBV10-2; cdr3_length: 14; clone_size: many; j_call: TRBJ2-3; cdr3_nt: TGTGCCAGCAGCCCAGGACTAGCGGGAGATACGCAGTATTTT; cdr3_aa: CASSPGLAGDTQYF
d_call: -; v_call: TRBV14; cdr3_length: 13; clone_size: -; j_call: TRBJ2-7; cdr3_nt: TGTGCCAGCAGCCAATGGACAGAGGACGAGCAGTACTTC; cdr3_aa: CASSQWTEDEQYF
d_call: TRBD1; v_call: TRBV4-3; cdr3_length: 16; clone_size: -; j_call: TRBJ2-1; cdr3_nt: TGCGCCAGCAGCCAAGATCGGGGACAGGGTAGGACTGAGCAGTTCTTC; cdr3_aa: CASSQDRGQGRTEQFF
d_call: TRBD2; v_call: TRBV7-9; cdr3_length: 14; clone_size: many; j_call: TRBJ2-7; cdr3_nt: TGTGCCAGCAGCTTAGCTCTCAGGGAGGGCGAGCAGTACTTC; cdr3_aa: CASSLALREGEQYF
d_call: -; v_call: TRBV6-1; cdr3_length: 16; clone_size: -; j_call: TRBJ2-5; cdr3_nt: TGTGCCAGCAGCAAGAATGGGGTGGGAACCCAAGAGACCCAGTACTTC; cdr3_aa: CASSKNGVGTQETQYF
d_call: -; v_call: TRBV4-3; cdr3_length: 16; clone_size: many; j_call: TRBJ2-3; cdr3_nt: TGCGCCAGCAGCCAAGGGCGGGCCGGTCCCACAGATACGCAGTATTTT; cdr3_aa: CASSQGRAGPTDTQYF
d_call: TRBD2; v_call: TRBV3-1; cdr3_length: 12; clone_size: few; j_call: TRBJ2-1; cdr3_nt: TGTGCCAGCAGCGAGACTAGCGGGAGTGAGTTCTTC; cdr3_aa: CASSETSGSEFF
d_call: -; v_call: TRBV7-6; cdr3_length: 15; clone_size: -; j_call: TRBJ2-5; cdr3_nt: TGTGCCAGCAGCTCAAATTTCTGGGGGCAAGAGACCCAGTACTTC; cdr3_aa: CASSSNFWGQETQYF
d_call: -; v_call: TRBV19; cdr3_length: 15; clone_size: -; j_call: TRBJ2-2; cdr3_nt: TGTGCCAGTCAATATTGGGCGGAGAACACCGGGGAGCTGTTTTTT; cdr3_aa: CASQYWAENTGELFF
d_call: TRBD2; v_call: TRBV5-6; cdr3_length: 16; clone_size: -; j_call: TRBJ2-3; cdr3_nt: TGTGCCAGCAGCTTGAAACTAGCGGGGGCCACAGATACGCAGTATTTT; cdr3_aa: CASSLKLAGATDTQYF
d_call: TRBD1; v_call: TRBV28; cdr3_length: 12; clone_size: -; j_call: TRBJ2-3; cdr3_nt: TGTGCCAGCAGCTCGACAGGGAATACGCAGTATTTT; cdr3_aa: CASSSTGNTQYF
d_call: TRBD2; v_call: TRBV28; cdr3_length: 15; clone_size: many; j_call: TRBJ2-7; cdr3_nt: TGTGCCAGCAGTCCCGATAGCGGGATGCGAGTCCAGCAGTACTTC; cdr3_aa: CASSPDSGMRVQQYF
d_call: -; v_call: TRBV4-1; cdr3_length: 14; clone_size: few; j_call: TRBJ1-2; cdr3_nt: TGCGCCAGCAGCCAAGGGCCAGGGCTATTGGGCTACACCTTC; cdr3_aa: CASSQGPGLLGYTF
d_call: -; v_call: TRBV5-8; cdr3_length: 14; clone_size: many; j_call: TRBJ2-7; cdr3_nt: TGTGCCAGCAGCTTAGGCCCAAATTCCTACGAGCAGTACTTC; cdr3_aa: CASSLGPNSYEQYF
d_call: -; v_call: TRBV29-1; cdr3_length: 13; clone_size: many; j_call: TRBJ2-5; cdr3_nt: TGCAGCGTTGAAGATCGGCTAAAAGAGACCCAGTACTTC; cdr3_aa: CSVEDRLKETQYF
d_call: -; v_call: TRBV29-1; cdr3_length: 13; clone_size: many; j_call: TRBJ2-2; cdr3_nt: TGCAGCGTTGTTGACAGGCGGACCGGGGAGCTGTTTTTT; cdr3_aa: CSVVDRRTGELFF
d_call: -; v_call: TRBV5-1; cdr3_length: 13; clone_size: few; j_call: TRBJ1-1; cdr3_nt: TGCGCCAGCAGCTGGGGGGCGGGCACTGAAGCTTTCTTT; cdr3_aa: CASSWGAGTEAFF
d_call: -; v_call: TRBV9; cdr3_length: 15; clone_size: few; j_call: TRBJ1-1; cdr3_nt: TGTGCCAGCAGCGTAGATCAGGTAGGGAACACTGAAGCTTTCTTT; cdr3_aa: CASSVDQVGNTEAFF